Listed here are 16 T cell receptor beta chains from one sample, sequenced in a study of T cells after yellow fever vaccination. TCRdb re-analysed the 5' RACE reads in MiXCR, keeping a single row per CDR3 protein. The table lists more than 90,000 distinct CDR3 sequences, approximately 8.4% of them singletons, with about 25% in the top ten. This specimen consisted of CD8+ T cells sorted from PBMCs, obtained 45 days after the yellow fever booster vaccination. The source of these receptors is a man aged 25 to 45 who received the YFV17D yellow fever vaccine.

In this sample, this clonotype turned up many times. V and J are TRBV29-1 and TRBJ2-3; 12 bases are a match to TRBD2. The germline V gene encodes CDR1 SQVTM and CDR2 ANQGSEA. The CDR3 has 15 amino acids. Unmatched junction bases numbered 5, after V lost 5 bases and J lost 2 bases. DNA of the CDR3: TGCAGCGTTATCCTAGCGGGAGGGCACACAGATACGCAGTATTTT. Translated: CSVILAGGHTDTQYF.

This clonotype came up many times. V gene TRBV7-8 combines with J gene TRBJ2-7, with TRBD2 as a possible D gene (6 bases). Germline CDR1 SGHVS, CDR2 FQNEAQ. This CDR3 has 15 residues. The V end was cut by 3 bases, the J end by 0 bases, with 12 bases between. CDR3 nucleotide sequence: TGTGCCAGCAGCTTTGGTAGCGGAACCTCCTACGAGCAGTACTTC. Protein sequence: CASSFGSGTSYEQYF.

By frequency in the sample, this clonotype is medium-sized. The V and J genes are TRBV2 and TRBJ2-7, with D tentatively TRBD1 or TRBD2 (6 bases each). CDR3 size: 15 residues. The V end lost 6 bases, the J end lost 2 bases, and 17 bases lay between the germline ends. Germline CDR1 reads SNHLY; CDR2 reads FYNNEI. CDR3 nucleotides: TGTGCCAGCAGATCCCGGGAGCCAGGGGCCTACGAGCAGTACTTC. Amino acids: CASRSREPGAYEQYF.

This clonotype has a count of ten or more. This chain uses TRBV12-3 or TRBV12-4 with TRBJ1-3; perhaps TRBD1 as D (5 bases). The CDR3 runs 14 residues. The V and J ends lost 0 bases and 6 bases respectively, with 9 bases between them. The DNA of the CDR3 is TGTGCCAGCAGTTTAGCAGGGGCGGAAAACACCATATATTTT. It codes for CASSLAGAENTIYF.

This clonotype was counted ten times or more. The chain has TRBV5-1 and TRBJ2-1; 7 bases match TRBD2. The CDR3 runs 15 residues. After removal of 2 bases from V and 6 bases from J, the junction contained 8 bases not matched to a gene. Germline V gene sequence: CDR1 SGHRS, CDR2 YFSETQ. The CDR3 DNA reads as TGCGCCAGCAGCTTCGGGTGGGAGGGCCCCAATGAGCAGTTCTTC. Amino acids: CASSFGWEGPNEQFF.

This clonotype occurred many times. The chain joins TRBV3-1 to TRBJ2-1; D possibly corresponds to TRBD2 (5 bases). The CDR3 runs to 13 residues. Deletions cut 7 bases from V and 7 bases from J, with 14 bases between. Germline CDR1 is LGHDT and CDR2 is YNNKEL (reference sequence). The CDR3 DNA sequence: TGTGCCAGCACCTCTGGACTTGCTAATGAGCAGTTCTTC. Translated, it gives CASTSGLANEQFF.

This clonotype came up many times. This rearrangement joins TRBV4-3 to TRBJ2-7, with unresolved D. Germline lookup yields CDR1 LGHNA and CDR2 YSLEER. Trimming took 1 base from V and 4 from J, leaving 14 bases between them. The CDR3 sequence is 15 residues long. The CDR3: CASSQVSEPTYEQYF. Written as DNA, the CDR3 is TGCGCCAGCAGCCAAGTGTCGGAGCCAACTTACGAGCAGTACTTC.

Points on this clonotype: A read error may explain this, as a much larger clone is one base away. The CDR3 sequence is CAISRGSKMEGGEKLFF. The CDR3 DNA sequence: TGTGCCATCAGCAGGGGCTCCAAGATGGAGGGTGGTGAAAAACTGTTTTTT. The chain recombines TRBV21-1 with TRBJ1-4. TRBV21-1 is tagged as a pseudogene. This CDR3 spans 17 amino acids.

This clonotype was observed at least ten times. CDR3 sequence reads: CASSLESGAQPQHF. Here the CDR3 DNA reads TGTGCCAGCAGCTTGGAGTCAGGGGCTCAGCCCCAGCATTTT. The rearrangement uses TRBV5-5 and TRBJ1-5, with a possible D match to TRBD1 (6 bases). V was trimmed by 0 bases and J by 6 bases, leaving 10 bases between them. From germline, CDR1 is SGHKS and CDR2 YYEKEE (reference sequence). This CDR3 has 14 residues.

This chain joins TRBV10-3 and TRBJ2-1, with D uncertain. V was shortened by 8 bases and J by 5 bases, with 4 bases between the two germline ends. Germline V CDR1 and CDR2: ENHRY, SYGVKD. The CDR3 sequence is 10 residues long. The CDR3 DNA follows: TGTGCCATCGGAGACAATGAGCAGTTCTTC. This encodes CAIGDNEQFF.

This chain uses TRBV14 with TRBJ1-2; 8 positions match TRBD1. Germline CDR1 SGHDN, CDR2 FVKESK. CDR3 length equals 15 residues. J was trimmed by 5 bases and V by 0 bases; bases with no gene match: 5. The CDR3 spells CASSQDRQGRYGYTF. CDR3 nucleotides: TGTGCCAGCAGCCAAGACCGACAGGGGAGGTATGGCTACACCTTC. The complete variable domain, with remaining parts taken from reference TRBV14 and TRBJ1-2, reads EAGVTQFPSHSVIEKGQTVTLRCDPISGHDNLYWYRRVMGKEIKFLLHFVKESKQDESGMPNNRFLAERTGGTYSTLKVQPAELEDSGVYFCASSQDRQGRYGYTFGSGTRLTVV.

There are many counts of this clonotype. The chain links TRBV7-9 to TRBJ1-4; D is possibly TRBD1 (5 bases). Deletions cut 1 base from V and 4 bases from J, with 10 bases between. The CDR3 sequence is 15 residues long. The V gene's germline CDR1 is SEHNR and CDR2 FQNEAQ (reference sequence). The CDR3 reads CASSLEAGINEKLFF. The CDR3 DNA sequence: TGTGCCAGCAGCTTAGAGGCAGGGATTAATGAAAAACTGTTTTTT.

This clonotype was detected ten times or more. The rearrangement joins TRBV28 to TRBJ1-2, with D possibly TRBD1 on 6 matching bases. The CDR3 length is 14 residues. Trimming shortened V by 3 bases and J by 6 bases, and 14 bases separated the two germline ends. The germline V gene encodes CDR1 MDHEN and CDR2 SYDVKM. CDR3 sequence reads: CASSLSSGGNGYTF. CDR3 coding DNA: TGTGCCAGCAGTTTGTCATCGGGGGGCAATGGCTACACCTTC.

This clonotype was observed many times. The DNA for the CDR3 is TGTGCCAGCAGCCACCTGGGACAGGGCGGAACTGAAGCTTTCTTT. This gives the protein CASSHLGQGGTEAFF. The chain carries TRBV7-8 and TRBJ1-1; TRBD1 matches at 9 bases. The CDR3 sequence is 15 residues long. V lost 5 bases, J lost 5 bases, and 9 bases stayed unmatched. Germline CDR1 and CDR2: SGHVS and FQNEAQ.

This clonotype turned up a few times. The V gene is TRBV4-3, the J gene TRBJ1-2; no definite D call. Germline V gene data show CDR1 as LGHNA and CDR2 as YSLEER. The CDR3 has 16 residues. Deletions cut 2 bases from V and 4 bases from J, with 17 bases between. This CDR3 is CASSQIVRETPYGYTF. CDR3 coding DNA: TGCGCCAGCAGCCAAATCGTCCGGGAGACCCCCTATGGCTACACCTTC.

With regard to this clonotype: The DNA is omitted, as the CDR3 cannot be located on it reliably, and the CDR3 follows TCRdb's listing. The V and J genes are TRBV29-1 and TRBJ2-1; TRBD1, as called in the table, went unchecked against the DNA. CDR1 SQVTM and CDR2 ANQGSEA come from the germline V gene. The CDR3 extends over 11 residues, inclusive of both ends. The CDR3 loop reads CSVGTGNEHFF.